These 14 T cell receptor beta chains were sequenced from one sample in a study of Ad26.COV2.S vaccination and SARS-CoV-2 variants. TCRdb keeps only in-frame clones here, not all; method: immunoSEQ multiplex PCR. The repertoire holds 200,000 to 250,000 clones, with 88% as singletons. Treatment meaning: some 20 received Ad26.COV2.S at low or high dose, single or two shots; 5 received placebo; per-sample allocation not given. Samples were taken on day 63 after the first vaccine or placebo injection. The source material was peripheral blood, sampled in a trial of Ad26.COV2.S vaccine versus placebo. These TCRs come from a person between 18 and 65 years old who received the Ad26.COV2.S COVID-19 vaccine or a placebo.

This clone is a singleton in its sample. V and J are TRBV9 and TRBJ1-3; a possible D gene is TRBD1 (6 bases). The germline gives CDR1 SGDLS, CDR2 YYNGEE. Between the trimmed V and J ends, which lost 4 bases and 0 bases, there was a span of 11 bases. CDR3 size: 15 residues. Written as DNA, the CDR3 is TGTGCCAGCAGCCCCCGGGACATCTCTGGAAACACCATATATTTT. Protein sequence: CASSPRDISGNTIYF. Full variable domain (remainder filled in from reference TRBV9 and TRBJ1-3): DSGVTQTPKHLITATGQRVTLRCSPRSGDLSVYWYQQSLDQGLQFLIQYYNGEERAKGNILERFSAQQFPDLHSELNLSSLELGDSALYFCASSPRDISGNTIYFGEGSWLTVV.

The chain couples TRBV6-5 to TRBJ2-7, with TRBD2 as a possible D gene (5 bases). This CDR3 comprises 14 residues. Germline V CDR1 and CDR2: MNHEY, SVGAGI. V was cut by 2 bases and J by 1 base, with 9 bases left in between. CDR3 amino acids: CASSYGEGSYEQYF. The CDR3 region has the DNA TGTGCCAGCAGTTACGGAGAGGGTTCCTACGAGCAGTACTTC.

This chain joins TRBV7-9 and TRBJ2-3; TRBD2 matches 16 bases. This CDR3 is built from 15 residues. CDR1 and CDR2 (germline): SEHNR, FQNEAQ (reference sequence). V lost 8 bases and J lost 5; bases outside the gene matches: 4. DNA for the CDR3: TGTGCCAGCGGGACTAGCGGGGGGGCAGGAGATACGCAGTATTTT. Translating gives CASGTSGGAGDTQYF.

This clone was picked up one time. One end of the junction varies from germline; a read error may be responsible. This chain links TRBV7-7 with TRBJ2-5; 7 bases match TRBD1. This CDR3 has 15 residues. From germline, CDR1 is SSHAT and CDR2 FNYEAQ (reference sequence). DNA of the CDR3: TGTGCTAGCAGCTTACTTGGACAGGTGTCCGAGACCCAGTACTTC. It translates to CASSLLGQVSETQYF.

This clone appeared once. This chain uses TRBV12-5 with TRBJ2-1, with TRBD2 matching over 9 bases. Germline V gives CDR1 LGHNT, CDR2 FRNRAP. J was trimmed by 6 bases and V by 5 bases; bases with no gene match: 8. The CDR3 consists of 15 residues. CDR3 in amino acids: CASGLSGSRGNEQFF. CDR3 nucleotide sequence: TGTGCTAGTGGTCTTAGCGGGAGTAGGGGCAATGAGCAGTTCTTC.

V and J are TRBV6-5 and TRBJ1-2; D unclear. Germline V gene sequence: CDR1 MNHEY, CDR2 SVGAGI. The ends were cut back, 6 bases at V and 7 bases at J, with 18 bases in the middle. There are 14 residues in the CDR3. The DNA for the CDR3 is TGTGCCAGCAGGTCCGACTCCCCGTCGGGTGGCTACACCTTC. Translated, it gives CASRSDSPSGGYTF.

The chain uses TRBV7-8 and TRBJ2-7; 8 bases fit TRBD2. J lost 2 bases, V lost 4 bases, and 16 bases had no gene match. The CDR3 is made up of 18 amino acids. CDR1 and CDR2 (germline): SGHVS, FQNEAQ. The CDR3 loop is CASSSALMPGLGTYEQYF. The CDR3 DNA sequence: TGTGCCAGCAGCTCAGCTCTTATGCCGGGACTAGGAACCTACGAGCAGTACTTC.

This clone was observed once. The chain joins TRBV11-2 to TRBJ1-1; D gene uncertain. Germline values: CDR1 SGHAT, CDR2 FQNNGV. The CDR3 spans 12 residues. V shed 5 bases and J shed 7 bases, with 11 bases lying between them. For the CDR3, the DNA is TGTGCCAGCAGCGGCGGGTGGGGTGAAGCTTTCTTT. Its protein product is CASSGGWGEAFF.

The chain recombines TRBV18 with TRBJ2-5; D assignment may be TRBD1 or TRBD2 (5 bases each). Germline V gene data show CDR1 as KGHSH and CDR2 as LQKENI. V dropped 3 bases and J dropped 4 bases, with 18 bases sitting between them. The CDR3 totals 16 residues. CDR3 bases: TGTGCCAGCTCACCCCCTAGCTATGGGGCAGGAGAGACCCAGTACTTC. Its translation: CASSPPSYGAGETQYF.

This chain joins TRBV4-1 and TRBJ1-2; unclear D gene. This CDR3 contains 14 residues. Germline V gene lookup returns CDR1 MGHRA and CDR2 YSYEKL. Trimming removed 0 bases from V and 8 bases from J, with 13 bases in between. CDR3 sequence reads: CASSQELDGLGYTF. The CDR3 DNA reads TGCGCCAGCAGCCAAGAGCTGGACGGGCTGGGCTACACCTTC.

The chain employs TRBV30 and TRBJ1-3, with 7 bases fitting TRBD1. The CDR3 is 16 amino acids. CDR1 and CDR2 from the germline V gene are GTSNPN and SVGIG (reference sequence). V was clipped by 4 bases and J by 4 bases; unmatched bases: 13. The CDR3 protein is CAWIATGSLWGNTIYF. The CDR3 DNA sequence: TGTGCCTGGATCGCGACAGGGTCCTTATGGGGAAACACCATATATTTT.

With respect to this clone: Other DNA sequences in this sample translate to the same CDR3. This chain links TRBV18 with TRBJ2-7; D is perhaps TRBD1 (5 bases). Germline CDR1 is KGHSH and CDR2 is LQKENI. This CDR3 is built from 13 residues. The V and J ends lost 1 base and 2 bases respectively, with 6 bases between them. The CDR3 DNA reads TGTGCCAGCTCACCACGGGGCACCTACGAGCAGTACTTC. The encoded protein is CASSPRGTYEQYF. The whole variable domain, filled in from reference TRBV18 and TRBJ2-7, reads NAGVMQNPRHLVRRRGQEARLRCSPMKGHSHVYWYRQLPEEGLKFMVYLQKENIIDESGMPKERFSAEFPKEGPSILRIQQVVRGDSAAYFCASSPRGTYEQYFGPGTRLTVT.

This chain joins TRBV11-2 and TRBJ1-1; tentative D call: TRBD1 (6 bases). This CDR3 has 16 residues. Deletions cut 5 bases from V and 0 bases from J, with 16 bases between. CDR1 and CDR2 from the germline V gene are SGHAT and FQNNGV. CDR3 region: CASSPGQHGMNTEAFF. The CDR3 DNA reads as TGTGCCAGCAGCCCCGGACAGCATGGCATGAACACTGAAGCTTTCTTT.

This chain uses TRBV6-5 with TRBJ1-2; possibly TRBD1 for D (5 bases). V lost 2 bases, J lost 4 bases, and 8 bases lay in between. The CDR3 runs 13 residues. Germline lookup yields CDR1 MNHEY and CDR2 SVGAGI. CDR3 nucleotides: TGTGCCAGCAGTTACCGGGGACCCTATGGCTACACCTTC. Encoded protein: CASSYRGPYGYTF.